What follows is one T cell receptor beta chain and its context. This entry comes from a study of cytomegalovirus exposure and HLA in healthy donors. As for the study in general: Researchers previously reported finding 117 million unique TCR beta sequences from 150 million to 200 million T cells.

After removal of 5 bases from V and 3 bases from J, the junction contained 10 bases not matched to a gene. Per germline, CDR1 SGHRS and CDR2 YFSETQ. The CDR3 loop spans 15 amino acids. PCR used 60 Vbeta primers and 13 Jbeta primers. TCRdb's table, derived via immunoSEQ multiplex PCR, lists solely in-frame clones and lacks some. This table has roughly 130,000 clones, 80% appearing once. The V and J genes are TRBV5-1 and TRBJ2-5, with 7 bases identical to TRBD2. The receptor was isolated from a man in his forties or fifties in good health and CMV-seronegative. The sequenced material came from PBMCs. CDR3 sequence: CASSSAGTTEETQYF. CDR3 coding DNA: TGCGCCAGCAGTTCCGCCGGGACTACCGAAGAGACCCAGTACTTC.